This TCR beta chain was obtained from a study of blood T cell repertoires in COVID-19. Study as a whole: Acute and convalescent COVID-19 specimens originated in the United States, Italy and Spain. T cells, B-cell-depleted T cells, or PBMCs provided the cDNA or gDNA that served as material.

The CDR3 loop spans 16 amino acids. The V gene end was trimmed by 3 bases and the J gene end by 7 bases; junction bases not matched to a gene: 10. Germline V gene lookup returns CDR1 DFQATT and CDR2 SNEGSKA (reference sequence). Repertoires were generated with immunoSEQ multiplex PCR, while TCRdb's copy carries only in-frame clones and drops some. The data hold about 220,000 clones, with around 90% observed a single time. The age range of participants was about 18 to 90 years, with residence in fewer than 25 US areas. Clinical history as reported by participants underpinned cohort assignment. The sequence derives from a woman in her twenties or thirties who had recovered from COVID-19. The rearrangement uses TRBV20-1 and TRBJ2-3, with TRBD2 identical over 13 bases. The sequenced sample was PBMCs or T cells enriched from blood (not recorded which). The CDR3 reads CSASNVLAGGPNTQYF. As DNA, the CDR3 is TGCAGTGCTAGTAACGTACTAGCGGGGGGGCCGAATACGCAGTATTTT.